This section outlines one TCR beta chain sequence together with its context. The antigen is undetermined. Using immunoSEQ multiplex PCR, the repertoire was profiled, and TCRdb retains in-frame clones only, with some absent. The sample includes some 69,000 clones, 65% to 75% of them seen just once. The data are from a study of vaccination effects on CD4 cells after COVID-19. Findings and caveats of the study: Marked clonal contraction was seen in infection- and vaccine-induced clones late after vaccination. Only 1 of 255 vaccine-induced clones from healthy vaccinees cross-reacted with common cold coronaviruses.

Antigen-specific CD4+ T cells expanded by the ViraFEST assay with viral peptide pools were then sequenced. It was after 10 days of culture that CD4+ T cells were isolated. The vaccine recipients had no prior SARS-CoV-2 infection, with negative nucleocapsid antibodies. With around 9.4 ug/ml peptides and roughly 11 IU/ml IL-2, fewer than 2.5 million PBMC per well were cultured. Each culture had half its medium swapped for IL-2 medium on days 3 and 7. Germline V CDR1 and CDR2: ENHRY, SYGVKD. The CDR3 extends over 15 amino acids. V lost 0 bases and J lost 6, with 12 bases in between. The origin of this receptor is a human donor who received a COVID-19 vaccine. The chain recombines TRBV10-3 with TRBJ2-1, with a possible D match to TRBD2 (5 bases). The sequencing here drew on CD4+ T cells from PBMCs cultured with HCoV-NL63 spike peptides, taken before COVID-19 vaccination. CDR3 sequence reads: CAISESGLGSNEQFF. The CDR3 DNA follows: TGTGCCATCAGTGAGTCCGGACTCGGTAGCAATGAGCAGTTCTTC.